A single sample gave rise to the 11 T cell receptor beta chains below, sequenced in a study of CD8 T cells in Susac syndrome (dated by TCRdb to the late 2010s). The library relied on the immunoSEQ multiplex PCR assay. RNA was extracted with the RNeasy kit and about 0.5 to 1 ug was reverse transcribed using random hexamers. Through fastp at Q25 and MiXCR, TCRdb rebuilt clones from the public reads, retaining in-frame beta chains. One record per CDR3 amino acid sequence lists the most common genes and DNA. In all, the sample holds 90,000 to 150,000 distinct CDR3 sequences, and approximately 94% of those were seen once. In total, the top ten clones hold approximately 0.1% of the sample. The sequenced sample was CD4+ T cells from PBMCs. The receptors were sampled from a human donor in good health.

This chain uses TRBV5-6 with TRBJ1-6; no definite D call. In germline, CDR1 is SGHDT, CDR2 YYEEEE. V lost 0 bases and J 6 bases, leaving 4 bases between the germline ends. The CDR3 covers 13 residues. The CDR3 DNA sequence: TGTGCCAGCAGCTTGGGCCGTAATTCACCCCTCCACTTT. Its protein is CASSLGRNSPLHF.

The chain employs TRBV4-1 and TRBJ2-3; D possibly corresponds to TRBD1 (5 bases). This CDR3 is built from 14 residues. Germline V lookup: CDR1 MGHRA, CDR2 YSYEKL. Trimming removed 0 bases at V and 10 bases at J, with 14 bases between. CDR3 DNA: TGCGCCAGCAGCCAAGATGGGGCTCCTCCGGCGCAGTATTTT. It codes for CASSQDGAPPAQYF.

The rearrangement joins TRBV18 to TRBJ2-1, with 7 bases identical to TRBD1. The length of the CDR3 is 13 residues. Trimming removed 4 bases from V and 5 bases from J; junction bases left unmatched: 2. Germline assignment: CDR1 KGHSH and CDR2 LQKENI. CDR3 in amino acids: CASSLDRNNEQFF. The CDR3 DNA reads TGTGCCAGCTCACTGGACAGGAACAATGAGCAGTTCTTC.

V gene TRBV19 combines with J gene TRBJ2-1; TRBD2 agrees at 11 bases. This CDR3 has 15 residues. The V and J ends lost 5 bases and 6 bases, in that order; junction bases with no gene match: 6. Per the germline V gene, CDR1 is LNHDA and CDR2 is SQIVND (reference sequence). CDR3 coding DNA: TGTGCCAGTAGTCCACTAGCGGGAGTAACCAATGAGCAGTTCTTC. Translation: CASSPLAGVTNEQFF. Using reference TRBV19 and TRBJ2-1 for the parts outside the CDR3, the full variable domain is DGGITQSPKYLFRKEGQNVTLSCEQNLNHDAMYWYRQDPGQGLRLIYYSQIVNDFQKGDIAEGYSVSREKKESFPLTVTSAQKNPTAFYLCASSPLAGVTNEQFFGPGTRLTVL.

The chain's CDR3 is CASSHGQEPYEQYF. The CDR3 nucleotides read TGTGCCAGCAGTCACGGACAGGAGCCCTACGAGCAGTACTTC. The chain is built from TRBV12-3 or TRBV12-4 and TRBJ2-7; 7 nucleotides match TRBD1. The V and J ends lost 5 bases and 2 bases, in that order; junction bases with no gene match: 6. The CDR3 covers 14 residues.

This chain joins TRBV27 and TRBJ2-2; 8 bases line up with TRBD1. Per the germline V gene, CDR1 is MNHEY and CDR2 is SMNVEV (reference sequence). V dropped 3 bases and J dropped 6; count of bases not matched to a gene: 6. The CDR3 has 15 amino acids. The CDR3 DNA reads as TGTGCCAGCAGTTTGAGGCAGGGGGCTTCCGGGGAGCTGTTTTTT. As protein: CASSLRQGASGELFF.

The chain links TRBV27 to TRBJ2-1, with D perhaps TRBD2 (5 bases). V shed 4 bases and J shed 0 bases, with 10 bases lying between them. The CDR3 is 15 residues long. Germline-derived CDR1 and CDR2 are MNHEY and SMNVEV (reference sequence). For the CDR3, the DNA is TGTGCCAGCAGTTGGAGCGGTGACTCCTACAATGAGCAGTTCTTC. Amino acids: CASSWSGDSYNEQFF.

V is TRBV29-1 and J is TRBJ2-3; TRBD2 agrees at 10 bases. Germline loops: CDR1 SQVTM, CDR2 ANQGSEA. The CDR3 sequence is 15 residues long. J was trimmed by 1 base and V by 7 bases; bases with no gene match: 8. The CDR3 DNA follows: TGCAGCGCTCCGTTAGCGGGAGGACGCACAGATACGCAGTATTTT. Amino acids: CSAPLAGGRTDTQYF.

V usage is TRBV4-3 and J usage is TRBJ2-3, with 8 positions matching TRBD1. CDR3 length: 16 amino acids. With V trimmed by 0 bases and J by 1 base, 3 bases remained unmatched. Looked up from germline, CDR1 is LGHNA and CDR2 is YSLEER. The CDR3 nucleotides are TGCGCCAGCAGCCAAGAAAAGGGACAGGGCACAGATACGCAGTATTTT. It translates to CASSQEKGQGTDTQYF.

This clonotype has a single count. In DNA form, the CDR3 reads TGTGCCAGCAGCTTAGAGGTGTGGGACAGGTATCAGCCCCAGCATTTT. It codes for CASSLEVWDRYQPQHF. The V call is TRBV7-6, the J call TRBJ1-5; 8 nucleotides match TRBD1. The junction had 7 bases not matched to a gene; V was cut back by 1 base and J by 5 bases. The CDR3 contains 16 residues. Per the germline V gene, CDR1 is SGHVS and CDR2 is FNYEAQ.

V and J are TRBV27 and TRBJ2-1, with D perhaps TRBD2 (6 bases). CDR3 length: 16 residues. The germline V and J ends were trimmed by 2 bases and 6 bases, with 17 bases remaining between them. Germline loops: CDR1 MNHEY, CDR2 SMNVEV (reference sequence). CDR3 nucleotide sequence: TGTGCCAGCAGTTTAGGTGGTGCCGGGAGATTCAATGAGCAGTTCTTC. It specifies CASSLGGAGRFNEQFF.